The rows below give T cell receptor beta chains drawn from one sample of a study of CD8+ T cells in alopecia areata. Only in-frame clones appear in the TCRdb table, and some are missing; sequencing was by immunoSEQ multiplex PCR. The sample holds some 200,000 clones, roughly 64% seen once. The sequencing here drew on CD8+ T cells sorted from blood, taken at week 24, from a patient treated with tofacitinib. The receptors originated from a human donor with alopecia areata. Both conserved end residues are part of each CDR3. Each record gives: D gene, CDR3 length, clone size, J gene, V gene, CDR3 protein, CDR3 DNA. D genes are given only for firm matches. Some rows have no size entry. The others give once, few or many, or a class for an expanded clone.

>TRBD1|19|-|TRBJ1-5|TRBV7-8
CASSSRTGYLVGFHQPQHF
TGTGCCAGCAGCTCACGGACAGGGTACTTAGTAGGGTTCCATCAGCCCCAGCATTTT
>-|12|-|TRBJ1-6|TRBV11-2
CASSLGNSPLHF
TGTGCCAGCAGCTTAGGTAATTCACCCCTCCACTTT
>-|16|-|TRBJ2-7|TRBV5-6
CASSLGVVLPAYEQYF
TGTGCCAGCAGCTTGGGAGTGGTTTTACCGGCCTACGAGCAGTACTTC
>-|15|-|TRBJ1-1|TRBV7-9
CASSPLQGVNTEAFF
TGTGCCAGCAGCCCACTGCAAGGGGTGAACACTGAAGCTTTCTTT
>TRBD2|14|-|TRBJ2-2|TRBV29-1
CSVAGGVETGELFF
TGCAGCGTTGCCGGGGGGGTTGAAACCGGGGAGCTGTTTTTT
>-|15|-|TRBJ2-3|TRBV30
CAWSVTGASTDTQYF
TGTGCCTGGAGTGTGACAGGCGCTAGCACAGATACGCAGTATTTT
>TRBD1|15|-|TRBJ2-5|TRBV2
CASSGRTGGGETQYF
TGTGCCAGCAGTGGGCGGACAGGGGGAGGAGAGACCCAGTACTTC
>-|16|-|TRBJ1-2|TRBV4-1
CASSQSWEGVADGYTF
TGCGCCAGCAGCCAATCGTGGGAGGGTGTGGCGGATGGCTACACCTTC
>-|12|few|TRBJ1-5|TRBV30
CAWTVDNQPQHF
TGTGCCTGGACAGTTGACAATCAGCCCCAGCATTTT
>TRBD1|16|-|TRBJ1-2|TRBV13
CASSNYDREANYGYTF
TGTGCCAGCAGCAACTATGACAGGGAAGCTAACTATGGCTACACCTTC
>-|13|-|TRBJ2-3|TRBV7-9
CASITNTGDTQYF
TGTGCCAGCATTACAAACACCGGGGATACGCAGTATTTT
>-|12|-|TRBJ2-7|TRBV5-1
CASSYSSYEQYF
TGCGCCAGCAGCTACTCGTCCTACGAGCAGTACTTC
>-|16|-|TRBJ1-2|TRBV7-9
CASSLGGGEGNYGYTF
TGTGCCAGCAGCTTAGGGGGAGGGGAAGGGAACTATGGCTACACCTTC
>-|12|-|TRBJ2-2|TRBV27
CASSTTTGELFF
TGTGCCAGCAGTACGACCACCGGGGAGCTGTTTTTT
>-|13|-|TRBJ2-3|TRBV27
CASLGALGGTQYF
TGTGCCAGCCTGGGAGCTCTAGGAGGTACGCAGTATTTT
>-|12|-|TRBJ1-2|TRBV5-6
CASSPGSYGYTF
TGTGCCAGCAGCCCGGGAAGTTATGGCTACACCTTC
>-|16|-|TRBJ2-4|TRBV7-9
CASSPSTWEAKNIQYF
TGTGCCAGCAGCCCCTCGACCTGGGAGGCCAAAAACATTCAGTACTTC
>-|14|-|TRBJ2-7|TRBV2
CASSRWGTTYEQYF
TGTGCCAGCAGTCGGTGGGGGACCACCTACGAGCAGTACTTC
>-|15|-|TRBJ1-2|TRBV30
CAWSPDRNNNYGYTF
TGTGCCTGGAGTCCGGACAGAAACAATAACTATGGCTACACCTTC
>-|14|-|TRBJ2-2|TRBV29-1
CSVDQGSNTGELFF
TGCAGCGTTGATCAGGGGTCGAACACCGGGGAGCTGTTTTTT
>TRBD1|14|-|TRBJ1-2|TRBV7-9
CASSSRTGRFGYTF
TGTGCCAGCAGCTCCCGGACAGGGCGCTTCGGCTACACCTTC
>-|15|-|TRBJ1-1|TRBV7-2
CASSLSEVGRSGAFF
TGTGCCAGCAGCCTTAGTGAGGTAGGCAGATCTGGAGCTTTCTTT
>-|14|-|TRBJ2-3|TRBV29-1
CSVEGPSERDTQYF
TGCAGCGTTGAAGGTCCTAGCGAAAGAGATACGCAGTATTTT
>-|12|-|TRBJ1-6|TRBV5-6
CASSAFPAPLHF
TGTGCCAGCAGCGCCTTCCCCGCCCCCCTCCACTTT
>-|13|few|TRBJ1-1|TRBV29-1
CSVEDLVSTEAFF
TGCAGCGTTGAAGATTTAGTCTCCACTGAAGCTTTCTTT
>TRBD1|17|-|TRBJ1-5|TRBV5-6
CASSSDRGQPFHQPQHF
TGTGCCAGCAGCTCCGACAGGGGGCAACCTTTCCATCAGCCCCAGCATTTT
>-|13|-|TRBJ1-1|TRBV2
CASSEWGSSEAFF
TGTGCCAGCAGTGAATGGGGAAGCTCTGAAGCTTTCTTT
>-|12|-|TRBJ2-1|TRBV6-5
CASSLGDNEQFF
TGTGCCAGCAGTTTGGGGGACAATGAGCAGTTCTTC
>-|17|-|TRBJ1-3|TRBV19
CASSIYWQAGGGNTIYF
TGTGCCAGTAGTATATATTGGCAGGCTGGGGGTGGAAACACCATATATTTT
>-|14|-|TRBJ1-5|TRBV6-1
CASSEVLLSQPQHF
TGTGCCAGCAGTGAAGTGCTTTTAAGCCAGCCCCAGCATTTT
>-|15|once|TRBJ1-5|TRBV27
CASSFVGSEFQPQHF
TGTGCCAGCAGTTTTGTGGGGTCGGAATTTCAGCCCCAGCATTTT
>-|13|-|TRBJ1-2|TRBV5-1
CASSLGQGAGYTF
TGCGCCAGCAGCTTGGGTCAGGGTGCAGGCTACACCTTC
>-|19|-|TRBJ2-5|TRBV14
CASSQELRWGGGFYETQYF
TGTGCCAGCAGCCAAGAACTCCGTTGGGGTGGCGGGTTCTATGAGACCCAGTACTTC
>-|14|-|TRBJ1-2|TRBV13
CASTPLGVEGGYTF
TGTGCCAGCACCCCGCTGGGAGTTGAGGGTGGCTACACCTTC
>TRBD2|14|-|TRBJ2-7|TRBV5-1
CASSLGSGRGEQYF
TGCGCCAGCAGCTTGGGGTCCGGGAGGGGCGAGCAGTACTTC
>-|14|-|TRBJ2-2|TRBV7-7
CASSLSGDTGELFF
TGTGCTAGCAGCCTATCGGGCGACACCGGGGAGCTGTTTTTT
>-|15|-|TRBJ2-5|TRBV4-1
CASSQVSRPGETQYF
TGCGCCAGCAGCCAAGTATCCAGGCCGGGAGAGACCCAGTACTTC
>-|15|-|TRBJ2-7|TRBV7-2
CASSLEVAGTYEQYF
TGTGCCAGCAGCTTAGAAGTGGCGGGCACCTACGAGCAGTACTTC
>TRBD1|13|-|TRBJ2-7|TRBV7-9
CASSLTGDYEQYF
TGTGCCAGCAGCCTTACAGGGGATTACGAGCAGTACTTC
>-|12|-|TRBJ1-1|TRBV7-9
CASAQGGDRAFF
TGTGCCAGCGCGCAAGGGGGTGATCGTGCTTTCTTT
>-|14|few|TRBJ1-2|TRBV6-1
CASTEGTRYGGYTF
TGTGCCAGCACCGAGGGGACCCGGTATGGAGGCTACACCTTC
>-|11|few|TRBJ2-4|TRBV29-1
CSVGGENIQYF
TGCAGCGTTGGCGGAGAAAACATTCAGTACTTC
>-|13|-|TRBJ2-2|TRBV7-3
CASSPEATGELFF
TGTGCCAGCAGCCCGGAGGCCACCGGGGAGCTGTTTTTT
>-|14|few|TRBJ2-6|TRBV2
CAKRPRTGANVLTF
TGTGCCAAGAGACCGAGGACTGGGGCCAACGTCCTGACTTTC
>-|16|few|TRBJ2-3|TRBV28
CASSSPGVGGTDTQYF
TGTGCCAGCAGTTCCCCCGGGGTTGGAGGCACAGATACGCAGTATTTT
>-|13|-|TRBJ1-1|TRBV5-6
CASSSTVNTEAFF
TGTGCCAGCAGCTCGACGGTGAACACTGAAGCTTTCTTT
>-|15|few|TRBJ2-1|TRBV7-9
CASSLSYNAHNEQFF
TGTGCCAGCAGCTTGTCCTACAACGCGCACAATGAGCAGTTCTTC
>-|14|-|TRBJ2-1|TRBV27
CASSLSPAGDEQFF
TGTGCCAGCAGTTTGTCCCCAGCCGGCGATGAGCAGTTCTTC
>TRBD1|14|-|TRBJ1-2|TRBV2
CASSDGGTGSGYTF
TGTGCCAGCAGTGATGGGGGGACAGGGTCCGGCTACACCTTC
>-|12|-|TRBJ1-5|TRBV6-1
CASRGSNQPQHF
TGTGCCAGCAGAGGAAGCAATCAGCCCCAGCATTTT
>-|15|-|TRBJ1-6|TRBV13
CASSSRGTYNSPLHF
TGTGCCAGCAGCTCCAGGGGCACCTATAATTCACCCCTCCACTTT